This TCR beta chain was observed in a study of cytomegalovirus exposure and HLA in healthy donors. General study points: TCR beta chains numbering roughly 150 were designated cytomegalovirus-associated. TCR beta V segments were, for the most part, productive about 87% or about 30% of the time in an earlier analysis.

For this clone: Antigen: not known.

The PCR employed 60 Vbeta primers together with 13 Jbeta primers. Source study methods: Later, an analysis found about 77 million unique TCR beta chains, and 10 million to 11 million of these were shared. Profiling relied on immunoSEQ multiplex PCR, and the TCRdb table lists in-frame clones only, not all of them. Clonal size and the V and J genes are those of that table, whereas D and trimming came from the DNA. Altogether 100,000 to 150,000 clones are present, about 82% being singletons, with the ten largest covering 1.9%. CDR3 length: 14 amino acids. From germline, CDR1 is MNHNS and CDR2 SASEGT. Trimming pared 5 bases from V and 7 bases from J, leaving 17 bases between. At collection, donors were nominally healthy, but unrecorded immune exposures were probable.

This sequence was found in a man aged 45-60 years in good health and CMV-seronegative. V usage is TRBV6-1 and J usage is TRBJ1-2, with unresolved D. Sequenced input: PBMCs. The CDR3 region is CASSLPTEIIGYTF. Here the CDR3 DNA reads TGTGCCAGCAGTCTTCCGACGGAGATTATTGGCTACACCTTC.